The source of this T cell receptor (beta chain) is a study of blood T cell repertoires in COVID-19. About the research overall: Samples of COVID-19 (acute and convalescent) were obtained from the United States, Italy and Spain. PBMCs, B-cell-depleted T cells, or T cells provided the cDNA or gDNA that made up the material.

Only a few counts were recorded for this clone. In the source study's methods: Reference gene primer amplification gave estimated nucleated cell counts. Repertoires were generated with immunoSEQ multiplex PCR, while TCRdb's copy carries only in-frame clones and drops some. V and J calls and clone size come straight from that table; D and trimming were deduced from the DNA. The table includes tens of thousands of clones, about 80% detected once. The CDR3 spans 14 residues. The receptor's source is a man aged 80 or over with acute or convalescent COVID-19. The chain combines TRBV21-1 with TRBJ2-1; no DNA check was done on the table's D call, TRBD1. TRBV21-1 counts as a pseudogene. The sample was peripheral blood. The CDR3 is CASTDRPSYNEQFF. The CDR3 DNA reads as TGTGCCAGCACGGACAGGCCCTCCTACAATGAGCAGTTCTTC.